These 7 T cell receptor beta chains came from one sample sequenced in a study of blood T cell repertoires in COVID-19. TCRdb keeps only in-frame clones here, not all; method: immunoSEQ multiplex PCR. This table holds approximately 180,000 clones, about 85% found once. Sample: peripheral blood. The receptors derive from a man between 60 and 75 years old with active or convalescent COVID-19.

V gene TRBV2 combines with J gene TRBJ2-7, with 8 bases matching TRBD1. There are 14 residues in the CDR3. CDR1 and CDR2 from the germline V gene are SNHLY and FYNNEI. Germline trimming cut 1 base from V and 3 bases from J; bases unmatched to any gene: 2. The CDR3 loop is CASSEGTGYYEQYF. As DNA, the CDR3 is TGTGCCAGCAGTGAAGGGACAGGGTACTACGAGCAGTACTTC.

This CDR3 reads CASSLGGYNSPLHF. CDR3 sequence (DNA): TGTGCCAGCAGCTTGGGGGGATATAATTCACCCCTCCACTTT. V is TRBV11-1 and J is TRBJ1-6; D is perhaps TRBD1 (5 bases). V lost 3 bases, J lost 4 bases, and 7 bases lay in between. The CDR3 covers 14 residues. Germline CDR1 reads SGHAT; CDR2 reads FQDESV (reference sequence).

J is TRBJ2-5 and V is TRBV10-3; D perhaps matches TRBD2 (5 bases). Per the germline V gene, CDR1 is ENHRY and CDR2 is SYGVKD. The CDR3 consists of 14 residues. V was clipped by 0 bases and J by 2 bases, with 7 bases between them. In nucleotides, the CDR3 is TGTGCCATCAGTGAGTCGGAGGCTCAAGAGACCCAGTACTTC. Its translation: CAISESEAQETQYF.

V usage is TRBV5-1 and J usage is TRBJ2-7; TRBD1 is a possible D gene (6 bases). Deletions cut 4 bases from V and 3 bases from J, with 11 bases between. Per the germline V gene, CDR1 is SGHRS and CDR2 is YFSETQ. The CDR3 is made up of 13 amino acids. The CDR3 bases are TGCGCCAGCAGCCAGGGGACGGTCTACGAGCAGTACTTC. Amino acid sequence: CASSQGTVYEQYF.

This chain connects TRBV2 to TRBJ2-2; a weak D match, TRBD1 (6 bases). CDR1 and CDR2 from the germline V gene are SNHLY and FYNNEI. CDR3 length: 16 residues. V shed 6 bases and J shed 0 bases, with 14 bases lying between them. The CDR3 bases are TGTGCCAGCAGGTTGGGGACACACTCGAACACCGGGGAGCTGTTTTTT. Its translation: CASRLGTHSNTGELFF.

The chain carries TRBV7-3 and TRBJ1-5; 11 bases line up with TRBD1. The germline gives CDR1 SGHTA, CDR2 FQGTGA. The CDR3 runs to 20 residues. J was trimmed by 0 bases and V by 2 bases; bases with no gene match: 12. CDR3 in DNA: TGTGCCAGCAGCTTACGGACCCGGGACAGGGGGTGTTATAGCAATCAGCCCCAGCATTTT. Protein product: CASSLRTRDRGCYSNQPQHF.

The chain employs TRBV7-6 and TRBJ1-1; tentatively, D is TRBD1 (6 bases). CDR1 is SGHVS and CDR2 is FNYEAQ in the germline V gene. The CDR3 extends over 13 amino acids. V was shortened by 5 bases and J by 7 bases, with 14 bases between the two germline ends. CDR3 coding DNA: TGTGCCAGCAGCCCACAGGGTTTTGGTGAAGCTTTCTTT. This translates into CASSPQGFGEAFF.